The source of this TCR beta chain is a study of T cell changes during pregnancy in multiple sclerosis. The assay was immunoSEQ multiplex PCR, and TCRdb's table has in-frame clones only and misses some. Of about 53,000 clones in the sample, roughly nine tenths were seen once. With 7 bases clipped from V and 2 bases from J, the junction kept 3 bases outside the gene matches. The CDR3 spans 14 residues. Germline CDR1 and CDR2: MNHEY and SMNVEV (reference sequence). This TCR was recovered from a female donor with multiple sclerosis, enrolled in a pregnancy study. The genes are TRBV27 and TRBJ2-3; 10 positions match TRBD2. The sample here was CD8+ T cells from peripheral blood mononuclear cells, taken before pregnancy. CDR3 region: CASNSGGITDTQYF. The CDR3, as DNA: TGTGCCAGCAATAGCGGGGGGATCACAGATACGCAGTATTTT.